The rows below give T cell receptor beta chains drawn from one sample of a study of blood T cell repertoires in COVID-19. Clones were read by immunoSEQ multiplex PCR, and TCRdb kept only the in-frame ones, dropping some. The repertoire holds 190,000 or so clones, with around 90% as singletons. The sample taken for sequencing was PBMCs or T cells enriched from blood (not recorded which). The source is a man younger than 30 with acute COVID-19. Both conserved end residues are part of each CDR3. Fields, in order: J gene, D gene, clone size, V gene, CDR3 DNA, CDR3 protein. A D gene is named only where the DNA matches it firmly. The size entry is marked missing in some rows and otherwise reads once, few, many or a size class.

>TRBJ1-1|NA|once|TRBV10-2
TGCGCCAGCAGTGTACCAGGGGAGGGCACTGAAGCTTTCTTT
CASSVPGEGTEAFF
>TRBJ2-7|NA|NA|TRBV7-3
TGTGCCAGCAGCTTAACCTCGGGATGGCTATACGAGCAGTACTTC
CASSLTSGWLYEQYF
>TRBJ2-3|NA|NA|TRBV19
TGTGCCAGTAGTATTGGTCTAGCAGCAGATACGCAGTATTTT
CASSIGLAADTQYF
>TRBJ2-3|NA|NA|TRBV25-1
TGTGCCAGCAGTGGGGGTCCGGGACACAAACTTACAGATACGCAGTATTTT
CASSGGPGHKLTDTQYF
>TRBJ2-1|TRBD1|NA|TRBV18
TGTGCCAGCTCACCAAGTGCAGGGGGCTTGCATGAGCAGTTCTTC
CASSPSAGGLHEQFF
>TRBJ2-1|TRBD1|many|TRBV5-6
TGTGCCAGCAGCCCATCATCCGGGACAGGGATAAGCGGGAATGAGCAGTTCTTC
CASSPSSGTGISGNEQFF
>TRBJ2-1|TRBD2|few|TRBV27
TGTGCCAGCAGTTCCTCTAGCGGGAGGGCCGTGGAGCAGTTCTTC
CASSSSSGRAVEQFF
>TRBJ2-2|TRBD2|few|TRBV4-1
TGCGCCAGCAGCCATCTAGCGGGAGTCGAGACCGGGGAGCTGTTTTTT
CASSHLAGVETGELFF
>TRBJ2-7|TRBD2|NA|TRBV28
TGTGCCAGCAGCTATCCCGGGACTAGCGGGCACTACGAGCAGTACTTC
CASSYPGTSGHYEQYF
>TRBJ2-2|TRBD2|once|TRBV10-3
TGTGCCATCGCGGCGGGAGAAGACACCGGGGAGCTGTTTTTT
CAIAAGEDTGELFF
>TRBJ1-1|NA|NA|TRBV23-1
TGCGCCAGCAGTCAATGGGCGGGGGGGACTGAAGCTTTCTTT
CASSQWAGGTEAFF
>TRBJ2-2|NA|NA|TRBV5-6
TGTGCCAGCAGCTTGAGGTCCCGAGGTGGGATAGCAGGGACCGGGGAGCTGTTTTTT
CASSLRSRGGIAGTGELFF
>TRBJ2-7|NA|once|TRBV5-1
TGCGCCAGCAGCTCAGAGTCCCATTTGGCGGGGGCCAGTTCCTACGAGCAGTACTTC
CASSSESHLAGASSYEQYF
>TRBJ1-2|TRBD1|NA|TRBV28
TGTGCCAGCAGTATCACAGGGGGAGATGGCTACACCTTC
CASSITGGDGYTF
>TRBJ2-7|NA|NA|TRBV6-1
TGTGCCAGCAGTGTAACTCGACAGGGACTAGGATTTTTCGGACAGTACTTC
CASSVTRQGLGFFGQYF
>TRBJ1-1|TRBD1|NA|TRBV11-3
TGTGCCAGCAGGGTACAGGGGGCAGACACTGAAGCTTTCTTT
CASRVQGADTEAFF
>TRBJ1-2|NA|NA|TRBV28
TGTGCCAGCAGGGAGTCGGGGGTCTATGGCTACACCTTC
CASRESGVYGYTF
>TRBJ2-1|TRBD2|NA|TRBV6-4
TGTGCCAGCAGTGAAGGACTAGGTAGGAATGAGCAGTTCTTC
CASSEGLGRNEQFF
>TRBJ1-5|NA|NA|TRBV28
TGTGCCAGCAGATTATCAGGAGGCAGGGGTTATAGCAATCAGCCCCAGCATTTT
CASRLSGGRGYSNQPQHF
>TRBJ1-5|NA|NA|TRBV19
TGTGCCAGTAGTCTTGGTCGGTCTAGCAATCAGCCCCAGCATTTT
CASSLGRSSNQPQHF
>TRBJ2-1|TRBD2|NA|TRBV6-2/TRBV6-3
TGTGCCAGCAGTTACCCACTGACTAGCGAGAGCTCCTACAATGAGCAGTTCTTC
CASSYPLTSESSYNEQFF
>TRBJ2-7|NA|NA|TRBV27
TGTGCCAGCAGTTTACGGGGGGCGAGCTCCTACGAGCAGTACTTC
CASSLRGASSYEQYF
>TRBJ2-2|NA|NA|TRBV2
TGTGCCAGCAGTGGCCTCGAGAGCTCCGGGGAGCTGTTTTTT
CASSGLESSGELFF
>TRBJ2-7|NA|NA|TRBV6-5
TGTGCCAGCAGTTACTCGATTAGCGGAGACGAGCAGTACTTC
CASSYSISGDEQYF
>TRBJ2-3|NA|NA|TRBV9
TGTGCCAGCAGCGACCTGGGGGGAGCGGTCAGCACAGATACGCAGTATTTT
CASSDLGGAVSTDTQYF
>TRBJ2-5|NA|NA|TRBV21-1
TGTGCCAGCAGCAAAGTCTGGGGGCACCAAGAGACCCAGTACTTC
CASSKVWGHQETQYF
>TRBJ1-2|NA|NA|TRBV30
TGTGCCTGGAGTGGGGCCCTCTCCCATGGCTACACCTTC
CAWSGALSHGYTF
>TRBJ2-1|TRBD2|NA|TRBV5-5
TGTGCCAGCAGCCACGGGACTAGCGGGAGGGCCCATGAGCAGTTCTTC
CASSHGTSGRAHEQFF
>TRBJ2-3|NA|NA|TRBV4-1
TGCGCCAGCAGTTTTGGCCAGCGGACCACAGATACGCAGTATTTT
CASSFGQRTTDTQYF
>TRBJ1-1|TRBD1|NA|TRBV18
TGTGCCAGCTCCGAATTGAACCGGGACAGGGGGGCTGAAGCTTTCTTT
CASSELNRDRGAEAFF
>TRBJ2-1|TRBD1|NA|TRBV7-2
TGTGCCAGCAGCTTGAGGGACAGGGCCTACAATGAGCAGTTCTTC
CASSLRDRAYNEQFF
>TRBJ1-3|TRBD1|NA|TRBV4-1
TGCGCCAGCAGCCATCCCAAAGGGATTGACAGGGAGTCTTCTGGAAACACCATATATTTT
CASSHPKGIDRESSGNTIYF
>TRBJ2-5|NA|NA|TRBV29-1
TGCAGCGTTGTCGAGGGCGAGACCCAGTACTTC
CSVVEGETQYF
>TRBJ1-1|NA|NA|TRBV28
TGTGCCAGCACCGAGGCTCAGGGTGGGACTGAAGCTTTCTTT
CASTEAQGGTEAFF
>TRBJ1-2|TRBD1|NA|TRBV6-2/TRBV6-3
TGTGCCAGCAGCACGGACAGGGCATATGGCTACACCTTC
CASSTDRAYGYTF
>TRBJ1-1|TRBD1|NA|TRBV28
TGTGCCAGCAGACAGGGGCTGATGAACACTGAAGCTTTCTTT
CASRQGLMNTEAFF
>TRBJ1-3|NA|NA|TRBV6-5
TGTGCCAGCAGTTACAGGGAGTCCGGAAACACCATATATTTT
CASSYRESGNTIYF
>TRBJ1-5|TRBD1|NA|TRBV19
TGTGCCAGTAGTGACAGGGGGCTGGGCCAGCCCCAGCATTTT
CASSDRGLGQPQHF
>TRBJ1-4|TRBD1|NA|TRBV4-2
TGTGCCAGCAGCCAGGCCGGGACAGGGAATGAAAAACTGTTTTTT
CASSQAGTGNEKLFF
>TRBJ2-1|NA|NA|TRBV11-3
TGTGCCAGCAGCTTTTCCCTATACGGGGATGAGCAGTTCTTC
CASSFSLYGDEQFF
>TRBJ2-3|TRBD2|NA|TRBV11-3
TGTGCCAGCAGCTTCCTCGGACTAGCGGAGAGCACAGATACGCAGTATTTT
CASSFLGLAESTDTQYF
>TRBJ2-1|NA|NA|TRBV19
TGTGCCAGTAGTACCGGGGTAGCTGAATACAATGAGCAGTTCTTC
CASSTGVAEYNEQFF
>TRBJ2-3|NA|NA|TRBV2
TGTGCCAGCACCCCCAGAGGGAAGGGAACAGATACGCAGTATTTT
CASTPRGKGTDTQYF
>TRBJ2-7|TRBD2|NA|TRBV3-1/TRBV3-2
TGTGCCAGCGGGAAGGGTGGCGGGAGTATCTACGAGCAGTACTTC
CASGKGGGSIYEQYF
>TRBJ2-2|NA|NA|TRBV7-9
TGTGCCAGCAGCTTTTTCCGGGATCCGGGCACCGGGGAGCTGTTTTTT
CASSFFRDPGTGELFF
>TRBJ2-1|TRBD1|NA|TRBV19
TGTGCCAGTAGCCGGCGGACGGGACAGAGCTCCTACAATGAGCAGTTCTTC
CASSRRTGQSSYNEQFF
>TRBJ2-5|TRBD1|once|TRBV2
TGTGCCAGCACCATTGACAGGGGCTGGGAGACCCAGTACTTC
CASTIDRGWETQYF
>TRBJ2-5|TRBD2|few|TRBV4-3
TGCGCCAGCAGCCTCACCCTAGCGGGAGTTACGGAGACCCAGTACTTC
CASSLTLAGVTETQYF
>TRBJ2-1|TRBD2|once|TRBV7-9
TGTGCCAGCAGCTTAGGGGTAGCGGGAGTATTTCGGTACAATGAGCAGTTCTTC
CASSLGVAGVFRYNEQFF
>TRBJ2-3|NA|NA|TRBV11-2
TGTGCCAGCAGCCGGACAGCGGGGAGCACAGATACGCAGTATTTT
CASSRTAGSTDTQYF
>TRBJ2-7|TRBD2|NA|TRBV28
TGTGCCAGCTTAGAGACTAGCGGGGTCTACGAGCAGTACTTC
CASLETSGVYEQYF
>TRBJ2-2|TRBD2|once|TRBV30
TGTGCCTGGAGATCGACTAGCGGGAGTCGGGCGATCGGGGAGCTGTTTTTT
CAWRSTSGSRAIGELFF
>TRBJ2-3|NA|NA|TRBV27
TGTGCCAGCAGTTCCGAGCCCAAGGGAGGCACAGATACGCAGTATTTT
CASSSEPKGGTDTQYF
>TRBJ1-5|TRBD1|NA|TRBV28
TGTGCCAGCAGGGTGACCGGGACAGGGGGCGCCTCGAGGAATCAGCCCCAGCATTTT
CASRVTGTGGASRNQPQHF
>TRBJ1-1|NA|NA|TRBV28
TGTGCCAGCAGTCCAACCCTGCAGGGGGCTTTCTTT
CASSPTLQGAFF
>TRBJ2-7|NA|NA|TRBV27
TGTGCCAGCAGTTTCTTCACCACCGGGACTGTTCGCTACGAGCAGTACTTC
CASSFFTTGTVRYEQYF
>TRBJ1-1|TRBD1|NA|TRBV4-2
TGTGCCAGCAGCCAAGATCAAGGGGGCTTAGTGAGCACTGAAGCTTTCTTT
CASSQDQGGLVSTEAFF